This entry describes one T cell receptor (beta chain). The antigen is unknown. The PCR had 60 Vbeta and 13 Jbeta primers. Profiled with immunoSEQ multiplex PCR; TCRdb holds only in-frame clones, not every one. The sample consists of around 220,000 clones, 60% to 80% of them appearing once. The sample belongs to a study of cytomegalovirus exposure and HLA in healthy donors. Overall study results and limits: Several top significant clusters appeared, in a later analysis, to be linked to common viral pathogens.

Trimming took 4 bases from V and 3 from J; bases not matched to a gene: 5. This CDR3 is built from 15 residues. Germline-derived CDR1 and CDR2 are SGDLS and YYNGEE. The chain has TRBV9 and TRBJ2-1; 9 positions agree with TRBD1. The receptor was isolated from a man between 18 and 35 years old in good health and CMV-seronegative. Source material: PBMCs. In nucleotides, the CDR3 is TGTGCCAGCAGCCCCCGGGGACAGGGCTACAATGAGCAGTTCTTC. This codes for CASSPRGQGYNEQFF.